This T cell receptor (beta chain) was identified in a study of tumor-infiltrating lymphocytes in primary liver carcinoma. Study information: Patients were men and women aged 30 to 69 years.

Study conclusions and caveats: Significantly greater top-250-clone fractions characterized tumors relative to blood (p = 0.039).

From about 530 ng total RNA, TCR beta cDNA was generated with a primer in the constant region. Investigators got TCR beta libraries out of three nested multiplex PCR rounds, done with slightly modified ARM-PCR. Rounds one and two of PCR, each of roughly 10 cycles, were primed with TRBV1-TRBV30 forward primers and a C-beta reverse primer. TCRdb called the multiplex PCR reads again in MiXCR, with one record for every CDR3 protein. The sample yields about 200,000 distinct CDR3 sequences, less than 65% seen once. This CDR3 region has 15 residues. V shed 2 bases and J shed 7 bases, with 17 bases lying between them. Germline V gene sequence: CDR1 MNHNS, CDR2 SASEGT. The researchers obtained blood RNA from unsorted whole blood and also extracted germline DNA. This clonotype was counted many times. What it recognizes is unknown.

Material: peripheral blood. The V and J genes are TRBV6-1 and TRBJ1-2; D is undetermined. The TCR originated in a woman aged 60-70 years with primary liver carcinoma and hepatitis B virus infection. CDR3 residues: CASSEFGTSPGGYTF. Here the CDR3 DNA reads TGTGCCAGCAGTGAATTTGGAACTTCCCCAGGTGGCTACACCTTC.